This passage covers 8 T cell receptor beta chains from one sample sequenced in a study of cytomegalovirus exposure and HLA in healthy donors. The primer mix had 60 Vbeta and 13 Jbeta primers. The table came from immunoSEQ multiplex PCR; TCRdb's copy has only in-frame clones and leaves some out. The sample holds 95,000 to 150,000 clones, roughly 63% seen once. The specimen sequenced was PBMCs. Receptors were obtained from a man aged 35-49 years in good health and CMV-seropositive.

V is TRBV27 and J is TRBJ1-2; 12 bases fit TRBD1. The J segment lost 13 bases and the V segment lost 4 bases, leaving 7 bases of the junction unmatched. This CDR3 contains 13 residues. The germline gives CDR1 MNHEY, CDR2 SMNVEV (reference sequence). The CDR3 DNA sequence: TGTGCCAGCAGTTCCGGGACAGGGGGCGCGGGCACCTTC. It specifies CASSSGTGGAGTF.

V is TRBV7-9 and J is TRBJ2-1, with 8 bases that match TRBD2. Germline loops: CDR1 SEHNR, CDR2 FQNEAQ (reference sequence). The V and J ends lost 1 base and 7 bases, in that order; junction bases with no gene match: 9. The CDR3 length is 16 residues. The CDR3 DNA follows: TGTGCCAGCAGCTTAGTAACGGGAGGGCCAAGGAATGAGCAGTTCTTC. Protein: CASSLVTGGPRNEQFF.

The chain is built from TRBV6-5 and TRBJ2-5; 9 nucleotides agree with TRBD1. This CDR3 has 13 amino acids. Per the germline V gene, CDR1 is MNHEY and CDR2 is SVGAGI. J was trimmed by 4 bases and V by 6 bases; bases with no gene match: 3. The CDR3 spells CASRQDRGETQYF. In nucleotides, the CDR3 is TGTGCCAGCAGACAGGACAGGGGAGAGACCCAGTACTTC.

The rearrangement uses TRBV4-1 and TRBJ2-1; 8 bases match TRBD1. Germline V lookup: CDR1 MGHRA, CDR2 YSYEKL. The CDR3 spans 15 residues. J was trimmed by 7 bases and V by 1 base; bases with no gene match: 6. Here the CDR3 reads CASSQVQGAGNEQFF. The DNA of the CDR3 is TGCGCCAGCAGCCAAGTGCAGGGGGCCGGGAATGAGCAGTTCTTC.

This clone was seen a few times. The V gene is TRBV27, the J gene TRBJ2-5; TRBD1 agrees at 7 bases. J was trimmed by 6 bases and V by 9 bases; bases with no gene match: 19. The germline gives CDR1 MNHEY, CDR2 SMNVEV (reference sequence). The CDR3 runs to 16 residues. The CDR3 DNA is TGTGCCAGTAGGGCGACACAGGGGTTTGATGTAAAGACCCAGTACTTC. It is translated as CASRATQGFDVKTQYF.

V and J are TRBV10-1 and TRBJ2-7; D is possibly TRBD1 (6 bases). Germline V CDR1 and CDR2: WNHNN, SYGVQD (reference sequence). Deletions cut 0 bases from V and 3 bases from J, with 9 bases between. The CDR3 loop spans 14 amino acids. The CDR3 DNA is TGCGCCAGCAGTGAGTCGGGGGCCGACTACGAGCAGTACTTC. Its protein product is CASSESGADYEQYF.

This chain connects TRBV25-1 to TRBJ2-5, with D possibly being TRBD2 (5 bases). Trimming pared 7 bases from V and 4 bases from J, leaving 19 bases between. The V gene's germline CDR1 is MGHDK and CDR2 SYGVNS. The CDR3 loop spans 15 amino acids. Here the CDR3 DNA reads TGTGCCAGCACCGAAGGGTGGTCAGGAGGAGAGACCCAGTACTTC. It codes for CASTEGWSGGETQYF.

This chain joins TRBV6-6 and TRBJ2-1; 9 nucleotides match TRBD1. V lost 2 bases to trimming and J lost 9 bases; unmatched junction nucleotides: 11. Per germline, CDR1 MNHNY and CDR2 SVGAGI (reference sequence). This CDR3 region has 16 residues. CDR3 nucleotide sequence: TGTGCCAGCAGTTACGGACAGTCCGGGACAGGGAGTGAGCAGTTCTTC. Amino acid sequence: CASSYGQSGTGSEQFF.